The 22 T cell receptor beta chains below were found in one sample sequenced in a study of shared clonotypes between healthy human individuals. Here immunoSEQ multiplex PCR was the method, and the copy in TCRdb shows in-frame clones only, minus some. This sample carries more than 400,000 clones, 78% of them seen once, and the ten largest clones take around 12%. Sequencing used PBMCs. The receptors come from a woman in her thirties or forties in good health. Some clones in this sample may be carry-over from other donors' samples.

J is TRBJ1-1 and V is TRBV7-3; D possibly corresponds to TRBD1 (6 bases). CDR1 and CDR2 (germline): SGHTA, FQGTGA. The CDR3 spans 15 residues. V shed 4 bases and J shed 4 bases, with 16 bases lying between them. Here the CDR3 reads CASSYLGGRVTEAFF. For the CDR3, the DNA is TGTGCCAGCAGCTACTTGGGGGGGCGCGTCACTGAAGCTTTCTTT.

The chain joins TRBV10-3 to TRBJ1-1; D gene ambiguous. The V gene's germline CDR1 is ENHRY and CDR2 SYGVKD. CDR3 length: 12 amino acids. The germline V and J ends were trimmed by 10 bases and 0 bases, with 9 bases remaining between them. The CDR3 sequence is CATRAVNTEAFF. CDR3 DNA sequence: TGTGCCACGCGGGCAGTGAACACTGAAGCTTTCTTT.

The chain combines TRBV21-1 with TRBJ1-2. TRBV21-1 is deemed a pseudogene. The CDR3 is 15 residues long. DNA of the CDR3: TGTGCCAGCAGCAAATCGGGGCGCGCCGAATATGGCTACACCTTC. This translates into CASSKSGRAEYGYTF.

The genes are TRBV19 and TRBJ2-7, with D possibly TRBD1 on 6 matching bases. V was shortened by 5 bases and J by 2 bases, with 13 bases between the two germline ends. The V gene's germline CDR1 is LNHDA and CDR2 SQIVND (reference sequence). The CDR3 contains 14 residues. CDR3 nucleotides: TGTGCCAGTAGTTCCGGGACATCAGCCTACGAGCAGTACTTC. Its protein is CASSSGTSAYEQYF.

The chain recombines TRBV28 with TRBJ1-5, with D perhaps TRBD1 (5 bases). The ends were cut back, 6 bases at V and 1 base at J, with 13 bases in the middle. Germline V gene sequence: CDR1 MDHEN, CDR2 SYDVKM. The CDR3 has 15 residues. This CDR3 reads CASRHGTLSNQPQHF. The CDR3 bases are TGTGCCAGCAGGCACGGGACGTTGAGCAATCAGCCCCAGCATTTT.

V usage is TRBV11-3 and J usage is TRBJ2-7; possible D gene TRBD2, 5 bases. The CDR3 loop spans 15 amino acids. The germline V and J ends were trimmed by 2 bases and 3 bases, with 14 bases remaining between them. In germline, CDR1 is SGHNT, CDR2 YENEEA. For the CDR3, the DNA is TGTGCCAGCAGCTTACGCAGCGGAGACTTCTACGAGCAGTACTTC. This encodes CASSLRSGDFYEQYF.

The chain employs TRBV2 and TRBJ1-2, with TRBD1 as a possible D gene (5 bases). The ends were cut back, 6 bases at V and 2 bases at J, with 13 bases in the middle. The CDR3 length is 14 residues. The germline V gene has CDR1 SNHLY and CDR2 FYNNEI. CDR3 sequence: CASRREAGNYGYTF. The CDR3 DNA reads as TGTGCCAGCAGACGAGAGGCAGGGAACTATGGCTACACCTTC.

The rearrangement links TRBV5-1 to TRBJ2-1; TRBD2 matches at 11 bases. The CDR3 spans 16 residues. Germline V lookup: CDR1 SGHRS, CDR2 YFSETQ. Trimming at V came to 4 bases and at J to 10 bases, leaving 13 bases not matched to a gene. CDR3 region: CASSPELAGGGWEQFF. The CDR3 DNA reads TGCGCCAGCAGCCCGGAGTTAGCGGGAGGGGGCTGGGAGCAGTTCTTC.

Remarks on this clone: A far larger clone is one nucleotide away, so this likely arose from a read error. The chain recombines TRBV6-6 with TRBJ2-5, with 9 bases identical to TRBD1. Germline V gene lookup returns CDR1 MNHNY and CDR2 SVGAGI (reference sequence). The CDR3 is 15 amino acids. CDR3 loop: CAGSYSGQGWETQYF. CDR3 bases: TGTGCCGGCAGTTACTCGGGACAGGGCTGGGAGACCCAGTACTTC.

V is TRBV11-3 and J is TRBJ2-2; TRBD2 matches at 7 bases. The CDR3 covers 15 residues. V was pared by 4 bases and J by 0 bases, with 2 bases of the junction left unmatched. Germline V CDR1 and CDR2: SGHNT, YENEEA. Written as DNA, the CDR3 is TGTGCCAGCAGCTCGGGACTACCGAACACCGGGGAGCTGTTTTTT. Protein sequence: CASSSGLPNTGELFF.

The chain couples TRBV5-1 to TRBJ2-1, with TRBD2 matching 10 bases. Germline V CDR1 and CDR2: SGHRS, YFSETQ. This CDR3 region has 16 residues. After removal of 0 bases from V and 8 bases from J, the junction contained 8 bases not matched to a gene. The CDR3 loop is CASSLDLAGVGYEQFF. CDR3 bases: TGCGCCAGCAGCTTGGACCTAGCGGGAGTCGGGTATGAGCAGTTCTTC.

The chain recombines TRBV7-8 with TRBJ2-1, with 8 bases that match TRBD2. Germline-derived CDR1 and CDR2 are SGHVS and FQNEAQ. CDR3 length equals 15 residues. V dropped 1 base and J dropped 9; count of bases not matched to a gene: 8. For the CDR3, the DNA is TGTGCCAGCAGCTTAGTGACGGGAGGGGTGAGTGAGCAGTTCTTC. Its protein is CASSLVTGGVSEQFF.

The rearrangement joins TRBV28 to TRBJ1-5; D is unclear. The CDR3 length is 11 residues. Looked up from germline, CDR1 is MDHEN and CDR2 is SYDVKM. Trimming removed 3 bases at V and 6 bases at J, with 3 bases between. The CDR3 DNA reads TGTGCCAGCAGTTTCCCTCAGCCCCAGCATTTT. Amino acids: CASSFPQPQHF.

V is TRBV25-1 and J is TRBJ2-5; 7 nucleotides agree with TRBD2. The end of the DNA fits TRBJ2-7 better, so the J call may be wrong. The CDR3 covers 14 residues. Germline CDR1 MGHDK, CDR2 SYGVNS. The CDR3 loop reads CASSESGLAYEQYF. CDR3 coding DNA: TGTGCCAGCAGTGAATCCGGACTAGCCTACGAGCAGTACTTC.

The chain recombines TRBV7-2 with TRBJ1-3, with unresolved D. Germline loops: CDR1 SGHTA, CDR2 FQGNSA. Trimming took off 5 bases at V and 3 bases at J, with 17 bases between the two ends. The CDR3 contains 16 residues. The CDR3 sequence is CASSRRSTGGGNTIYF. For the CDR3, the DNA is TGTGCCAGCAGCCGCCGCTCTACGGGTGGTGGAAACACCATATATTTT.

The sample holds one count of this clone. The chain combines TRBV7-9 with TRBJ2-7; maybe TRBD2 (6 bases). This CDR3 spans 13 amino acids. V was clipped by 1 base and J by 4 bases, with 8 bases between them. Germline V lookup: CDR1 SEHNR, CDR2 FQNEAQ (reference sequence). CDR3 coding DNA: TGTGCCAGCAGCTTAGGCGCGGGGTACGAGCAGTACTTC. It translates to CASSLGAGYEQYF.

The chain joins TRBV11-2 to TRBJ2-7, with D perhaps TRBD2 (6 bases). The length of the CDR3 is 14 residues. Trimming removed 5 bases at V and 1 base at J, with 12 bases between. Germline values: CDR1 SGHAT, CDR2 FQNNGV. CDR3: CASSPLGGSYEQYF. The DNA of the CDR3 is TGTGCCAGCAGCCCCCTCGGGGGTTCCTACGAGCAGTACTTC.

The chain employs TRBV5-1 and TRBJ2-2, with D unclear. The CDR3 is made up of 16 amino acids. The germline CDR1 and CDR2 sequences are SGHRS and YFSETQ. Trimming pared 4 bases from V and 4 bases from J, leaving 17 bases between. For the CDR3, the DNA is TGCGCCAGCAGCCAATACGGTGGGTTAAGCACCGGGGAGCTGTTTTTT. As protein: CASSQYGGLSTGELFF.

This chain links TRBV7-6 with TRBJ1-3; 10 bases line up with TRBD1. The ends lost 10 bases at V and 2 bases at J; junction bases unmatched: 2. CDR1 SGHVS and CDR2 FNYEAQ come from the germline V gene. CDR3 size: 13 residues. The CDR3 region has the DNA TGTGCCACCGGGACAGGGGCTGGAAACACCATATATTTT. Its protein is CATGTGAGNTIYF.

The chain carries TRBV7-2 and TRBJ2-3; no definite D call. The CDR3 runs to 11 residues. V lost 8 bases to trimming and J lost 2 bases, with 5 bases between them. Germline CDR1 and CDR2: SGHTA and FQGNSA. CDR3 region: CASGNTDTQYF. The DNA for the CDR3 is TGTGCCAGCGGGAACACAGATACGCAGTATTTT.

V usage is TRBV6-6 and J usage is TRBJ1-6; D is uncertain. Germline values: CDR1 MNHNY, CDR2 SVGAGI (reference sequence). Trimming cost V 2 bases and J 5 bases, with 7 bases left between them. The CDR3 totals 14 residues. The CDR3 DNA reads TGTGCCAGCAGTTACATAGCTAATAATTCACCCCTCCACTTT. Amino acids: CASSYIANNSPLHF.

The chain joins TRBV29-1 to TRBJ1-3; no definite D call. Trimming cost V 7 bases and J 0 bases, with 10 bases left between them. In germline, CDR1 is SQVTM, CDR2 ANQGSEA. The CDR3 runs to 13 residues. CDR3 bases: TGCAGCGCCCGACTGATCTCTGGAAACACCATATATTTT. Protein: CSARLISGNTIYF. Together with reference TRBV29-1 and TRBJ1-3, the CDR3 gives the full variable domain: SAVISQKPSRDICQRGTSLTIQCQVDSQVTMMFWYRQQPGQSLTLIATANQGSEATYESGFVIDKFPISRPNLTFSTLTVSNMSPEDSSIYLCSARLISGNTIYFGEGSWLTVV.